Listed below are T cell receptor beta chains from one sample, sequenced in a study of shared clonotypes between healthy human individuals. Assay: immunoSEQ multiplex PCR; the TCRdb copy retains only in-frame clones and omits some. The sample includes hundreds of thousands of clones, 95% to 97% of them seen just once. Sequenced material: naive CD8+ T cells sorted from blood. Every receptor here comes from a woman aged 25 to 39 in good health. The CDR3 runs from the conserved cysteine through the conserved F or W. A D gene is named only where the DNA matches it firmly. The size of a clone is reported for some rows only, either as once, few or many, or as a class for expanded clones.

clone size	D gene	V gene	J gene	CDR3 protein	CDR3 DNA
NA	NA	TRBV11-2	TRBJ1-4	CASSWGTGLGEKLFF	TGTGCCAGCAGCTGGGGAACAGGGTTGGGTGAAAAACTGTTTTTT
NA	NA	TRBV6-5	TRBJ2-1	CASSSPSREAYNEQFF	TGTGCCAGCAGTTCCCCCTCGAGGGAGGCCTACAATGAGCAGTTCTTC
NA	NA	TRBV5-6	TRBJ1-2	CASSPGGYGYTF	TGTGCCAGCAGCCCCGGTGGGTATGGCTACACCTTC
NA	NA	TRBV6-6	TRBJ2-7	CASSYSGLAYEQYF	TGTGCCAGCAGTTACTCCGGACTCGCCTACGAGCAGTACTTC
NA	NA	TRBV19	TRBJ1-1	CASSTRTLNTEAFF	TGTGCCAGTAGTACCCGGACGCTGAACACTGAAGCTTTCTTT
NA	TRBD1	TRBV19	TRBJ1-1	CASMAPGQKTEAFF	TGTGCCAGTATGGCACCGGGACAGAAGACTGAAGCTTTCTTT
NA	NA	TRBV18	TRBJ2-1	CASSPPPSSRSYNEQFF	TGTGCCAGCTCACCACCTCCTAGTTCTCGGTCCTACAATGAGCAGTTCTTC
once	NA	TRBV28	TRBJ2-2	CASSYGYGELFF	TGTGCCAGCAGTTATGGGTACGGGGAGCTGTTTTTT
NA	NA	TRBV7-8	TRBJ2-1	CASSPMFRKGGEQFF	TGTGCCAGCAGCCCCATGTTCCGTAAGGGGGGTGAGCAGTTCTTC
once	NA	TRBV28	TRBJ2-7	CASSFLRGYEQYF	TGTGCCAGCAGTTTTCTCCGGGGATACGAGCAGTACTTC
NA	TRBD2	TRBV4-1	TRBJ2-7	CASSHPGLGTTEQYF	TGCGCCAGCAGCCACCCCGGGTTAGGGACTACGGAGCAGTACTTC
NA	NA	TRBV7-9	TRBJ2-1	CASSLEASFSPRAYNEQFF	TGTGCCAGCAGCTTAGAGGCTAGCTTCTCGCCCAGGGCCTACAATGAGCAGTTCTTC
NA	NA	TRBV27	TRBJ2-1	CASHMGIPGNEQFF	TGTGCCAGCCATATGGGGATCCCGGGCAATGAGCAGTTCTTC
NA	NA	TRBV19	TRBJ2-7	CASGPPQNLHYEQYF	TGTGCCAGTGGTCCCCCCCAGAACCTACACTACGAGCAGTACTTC
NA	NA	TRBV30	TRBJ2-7	CAWSVLGYEQYF	TGTGCCTGGAGTGTACTGGGCTACGAGCAGTACTTC
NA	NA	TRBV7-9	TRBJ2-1	CASSFPDPYNEQFF	TGTGCCAGCAGCTTTCCAGACCCTTACAATGAGCAGTTCTTC
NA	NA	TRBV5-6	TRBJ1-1	CASSLQNTEAFF	TGTGCCAGCAGCCTGCAGAACACTGAAGCTTTCTTT
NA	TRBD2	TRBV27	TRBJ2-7	CASSLILAGGSYEQYF	TGTGCCAGCAGTTTAATACTAGCGGGAGGCTCCTACGAGCAGTACTTC
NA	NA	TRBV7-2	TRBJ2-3	CASSLGLRKSTDTQYF	TGTGCCAGCAGCTTAGGGCTGAGGAAGAGCACAGATACGCAGTATTTT
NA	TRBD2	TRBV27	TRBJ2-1	CASSLSGTSGANEQFF	TGTGCCAGCAGTTTATCGGGGACTAGCGGGGCCAATGAGCAGTTCTTC
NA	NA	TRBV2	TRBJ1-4	CASSQRVNEKLFF	TGTGCCAGCAGCCAAAGGGTGAATGAAAAACTGTTTTTT
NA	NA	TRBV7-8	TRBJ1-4	CASSPRGGLNEKLFF	TGTGCCAGCAGCCCCCGAGGAGGACTAAATGAAAAACTGTTTTTT
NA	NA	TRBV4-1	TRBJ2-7	CASSLSDTGQFPYEQYF	TGCGCCAGCAGCCTTTCGGACACCGGACAGTTCCCCTACGAGCAGTACTTC
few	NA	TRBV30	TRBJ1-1	CAWSGMNTEAFF	TGTGCCTGGAGTGGTATGAACACTGAAGCTTTCTTT
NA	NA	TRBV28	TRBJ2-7	CASRGGASSYEQYF	TGTGCCAGCAGGGGCGGGGCCAGCTCCTACGAGCAGTACTTC
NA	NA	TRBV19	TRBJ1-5	CASAYRDNSNQPQHF	TGTGCCAGCGCGTACAGGGATAATAGCAATCAGCCCCAGCATTTT